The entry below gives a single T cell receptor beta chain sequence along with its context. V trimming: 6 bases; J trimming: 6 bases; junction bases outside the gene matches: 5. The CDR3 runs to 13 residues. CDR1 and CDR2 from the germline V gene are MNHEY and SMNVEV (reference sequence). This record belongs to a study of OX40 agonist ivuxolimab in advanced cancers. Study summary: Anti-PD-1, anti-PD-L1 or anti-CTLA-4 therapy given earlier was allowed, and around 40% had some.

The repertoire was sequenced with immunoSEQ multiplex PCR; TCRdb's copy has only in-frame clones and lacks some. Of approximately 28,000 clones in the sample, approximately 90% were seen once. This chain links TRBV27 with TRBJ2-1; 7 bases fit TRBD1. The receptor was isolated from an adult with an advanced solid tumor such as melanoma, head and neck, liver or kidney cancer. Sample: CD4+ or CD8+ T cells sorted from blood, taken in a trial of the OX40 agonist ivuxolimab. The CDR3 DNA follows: TGTGCCAGCAGCCCTGACAGGGCCAATGAGCAGTTCTTC. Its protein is CASSPDRANEQFF.